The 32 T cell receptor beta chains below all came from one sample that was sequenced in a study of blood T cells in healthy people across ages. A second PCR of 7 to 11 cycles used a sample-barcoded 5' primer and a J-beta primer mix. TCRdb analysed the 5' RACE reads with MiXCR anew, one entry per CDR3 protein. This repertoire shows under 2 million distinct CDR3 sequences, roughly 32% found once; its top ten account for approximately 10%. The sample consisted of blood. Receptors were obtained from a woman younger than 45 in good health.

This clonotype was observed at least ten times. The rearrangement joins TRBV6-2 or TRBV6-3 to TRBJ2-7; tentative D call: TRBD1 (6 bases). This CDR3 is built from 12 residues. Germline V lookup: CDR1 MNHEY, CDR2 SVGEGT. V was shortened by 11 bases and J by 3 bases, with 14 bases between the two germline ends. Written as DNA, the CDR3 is TGTGCCGCGTCGGGGACAATCTACGAGCAGTACTTC. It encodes CAASGTIYEQYF.

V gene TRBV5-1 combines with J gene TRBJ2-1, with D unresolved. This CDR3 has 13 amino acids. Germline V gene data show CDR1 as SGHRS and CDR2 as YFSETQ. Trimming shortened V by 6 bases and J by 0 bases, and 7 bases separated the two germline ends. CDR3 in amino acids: CASNRGSYNEQFF. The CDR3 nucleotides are TGCGCCAGCAACAGAGGCTCCTACAATGAGCAGTTCTTC.

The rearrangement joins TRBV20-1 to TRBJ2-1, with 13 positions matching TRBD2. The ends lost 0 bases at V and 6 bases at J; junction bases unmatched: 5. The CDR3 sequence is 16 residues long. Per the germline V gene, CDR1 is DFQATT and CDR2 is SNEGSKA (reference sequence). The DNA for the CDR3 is TGCAGTGCTAGAGATCCCGGACTAGCGGGGGCCAATGAGCAGTTCTTC. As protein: CSARDPGLAGANEQFF.

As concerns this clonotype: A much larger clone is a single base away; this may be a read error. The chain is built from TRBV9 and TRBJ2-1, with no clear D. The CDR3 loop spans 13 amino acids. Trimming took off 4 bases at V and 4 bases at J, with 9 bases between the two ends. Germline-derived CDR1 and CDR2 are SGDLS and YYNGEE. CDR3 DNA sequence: TGTGCCAGCAGCCACACAGAGTACAATGAGCAGTTCTTC. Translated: CASSHTEYNEQFF.

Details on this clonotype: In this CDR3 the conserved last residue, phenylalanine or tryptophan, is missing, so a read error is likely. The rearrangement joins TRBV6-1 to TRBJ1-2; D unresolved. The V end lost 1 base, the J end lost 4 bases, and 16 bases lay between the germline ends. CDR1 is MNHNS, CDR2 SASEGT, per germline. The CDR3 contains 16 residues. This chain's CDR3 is CASSEELLGLPYGYTL. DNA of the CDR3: TGTGCCAGCAGTGAAGAGTTATTGGGGTTGCCCTATGGCTACACCCTC.

Here the CDR3 reads CASSSDRNNYGYTF. CDR3 nucleotide sequence: TGTGCCAGCAGTTCCGACAGGAATAACTATGGCTACACCTTC. This chain connects TRBV12-3 or TRBV12-4 to TRBJ1-2, with a tentative D call TRBD1 (6 bases). This CDR3 is 14 amino acids long. V was pared by 4 bases and J by 1 base, with 10 bases between.

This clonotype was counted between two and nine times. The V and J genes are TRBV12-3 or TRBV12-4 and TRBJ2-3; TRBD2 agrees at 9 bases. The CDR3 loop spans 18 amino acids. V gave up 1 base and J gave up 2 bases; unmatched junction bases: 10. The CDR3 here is CASSLVRLAGPPTDTQYF. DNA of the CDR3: TGTGCCAGCAGTTTAGTTCGTCTAGCGGGGCCCCCCACAGATACGCAGTATTTT.

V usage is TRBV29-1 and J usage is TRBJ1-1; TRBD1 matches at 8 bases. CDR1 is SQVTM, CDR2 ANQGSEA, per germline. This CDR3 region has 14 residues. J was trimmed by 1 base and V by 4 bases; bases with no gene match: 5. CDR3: CSVVQGAQNTEAFF. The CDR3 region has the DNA TGCAGCGTTGTCCAGGGGGCCCAGAACACTGAAGCTTTCTTT.

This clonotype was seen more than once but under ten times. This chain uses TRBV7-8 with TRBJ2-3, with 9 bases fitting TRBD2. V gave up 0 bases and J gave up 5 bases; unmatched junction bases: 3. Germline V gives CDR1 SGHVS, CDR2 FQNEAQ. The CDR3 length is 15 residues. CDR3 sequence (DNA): TGTGCCAGCAGCTTAGCCCTAGCGGGATTAGATACGCAGTATTTT. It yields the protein CASSLALAGLDTQYF.

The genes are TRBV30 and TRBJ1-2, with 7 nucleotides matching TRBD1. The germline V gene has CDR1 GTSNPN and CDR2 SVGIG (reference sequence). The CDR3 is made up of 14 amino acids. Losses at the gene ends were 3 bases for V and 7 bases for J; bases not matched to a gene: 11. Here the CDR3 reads CAWSIPRPGGGYTF. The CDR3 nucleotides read TGTGCCTGGAGCATCCCGCGGCCAGGGGGTGGCTACACCTTC.

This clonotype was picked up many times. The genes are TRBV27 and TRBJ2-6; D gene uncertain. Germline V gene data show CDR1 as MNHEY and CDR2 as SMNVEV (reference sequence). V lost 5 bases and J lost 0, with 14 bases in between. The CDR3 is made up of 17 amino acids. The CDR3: CASSPIRSISGANVLTF. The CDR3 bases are TGTGCCAGCAGTCCAATCAGGTCGATCTCTGGGGCCAACGTCCTGACTTTC.

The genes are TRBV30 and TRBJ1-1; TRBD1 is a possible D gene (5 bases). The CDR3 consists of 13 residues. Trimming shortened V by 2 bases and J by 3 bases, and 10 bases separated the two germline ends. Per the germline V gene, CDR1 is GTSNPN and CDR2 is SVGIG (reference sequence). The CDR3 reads CAWSLRGDTEAFF. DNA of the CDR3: TGTGCCTGGAGTTTGCGGGGGGACACTGAAGCTTTCTTT.

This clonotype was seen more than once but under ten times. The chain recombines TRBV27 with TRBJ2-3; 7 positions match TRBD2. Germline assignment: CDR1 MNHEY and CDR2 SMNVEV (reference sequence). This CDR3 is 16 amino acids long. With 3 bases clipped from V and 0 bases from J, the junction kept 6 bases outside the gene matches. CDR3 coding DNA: TGTGCCAGCAGTTTTTTGCTAGCGGTTAGCACAGATACGCAGTATTTT. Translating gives CASSFLLAVSTDTQYF.

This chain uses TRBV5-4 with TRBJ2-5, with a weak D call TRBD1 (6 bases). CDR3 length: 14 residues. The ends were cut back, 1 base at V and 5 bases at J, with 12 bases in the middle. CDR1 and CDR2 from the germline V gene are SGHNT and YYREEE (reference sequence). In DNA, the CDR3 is TGTGCCAGCAGCTTGCAGGGGAATCGGGAGACCCAGTACTTC. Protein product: CASSLQGNRETQYF.

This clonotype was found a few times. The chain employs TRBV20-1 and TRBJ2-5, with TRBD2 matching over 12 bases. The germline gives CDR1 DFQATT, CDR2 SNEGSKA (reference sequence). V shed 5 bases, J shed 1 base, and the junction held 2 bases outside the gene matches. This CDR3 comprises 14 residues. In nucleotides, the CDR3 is TGCAGTGCTCAGACTAGCGGGGGCCAAGAGACCCAGTACTTC. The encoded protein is CSAQTSGGQETQYF.

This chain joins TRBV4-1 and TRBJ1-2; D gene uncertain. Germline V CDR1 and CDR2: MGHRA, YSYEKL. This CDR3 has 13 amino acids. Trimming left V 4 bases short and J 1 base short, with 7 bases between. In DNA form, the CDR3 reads TGCGCCAGCAGCCGGGGAATTAACTATGGCTACACCTTC. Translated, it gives CASSRGINYGYTF.

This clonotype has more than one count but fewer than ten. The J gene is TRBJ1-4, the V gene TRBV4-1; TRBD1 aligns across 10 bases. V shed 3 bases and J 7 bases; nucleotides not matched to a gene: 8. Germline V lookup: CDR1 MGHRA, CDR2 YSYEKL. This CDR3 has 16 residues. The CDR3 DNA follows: TGCGCCAGCAGCCAGTTGCGACAGGGGGCGGTTGAAAAACTGTTTTTT. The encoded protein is CASSQLRQGAVEKLFF.

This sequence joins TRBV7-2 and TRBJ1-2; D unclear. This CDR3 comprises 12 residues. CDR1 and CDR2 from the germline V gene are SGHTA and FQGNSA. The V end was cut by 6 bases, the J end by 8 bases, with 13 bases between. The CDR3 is CASRPDAGGYTF. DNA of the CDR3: TGTGCCAGCAGACCGGACGCCGGAGGCTACACCTTC.

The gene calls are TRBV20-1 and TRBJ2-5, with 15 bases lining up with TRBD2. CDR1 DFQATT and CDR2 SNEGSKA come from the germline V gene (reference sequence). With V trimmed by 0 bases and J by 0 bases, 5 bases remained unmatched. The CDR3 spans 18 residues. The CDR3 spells CSAREGLAGGPYQETQYF. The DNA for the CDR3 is TGCAGTGCTAGAGAAGGACTAGCGGGGGGGCCTTACCAAGAGACCCAGTACTTC.

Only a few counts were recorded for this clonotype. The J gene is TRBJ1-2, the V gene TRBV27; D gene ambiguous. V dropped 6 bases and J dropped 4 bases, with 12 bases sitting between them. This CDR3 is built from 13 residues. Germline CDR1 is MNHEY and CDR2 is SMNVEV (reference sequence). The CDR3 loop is CASRMGQAYGYTF. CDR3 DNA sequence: TGTGCCAGCAGGATGGGCCAAGCCTATGGCTACACCTTC.

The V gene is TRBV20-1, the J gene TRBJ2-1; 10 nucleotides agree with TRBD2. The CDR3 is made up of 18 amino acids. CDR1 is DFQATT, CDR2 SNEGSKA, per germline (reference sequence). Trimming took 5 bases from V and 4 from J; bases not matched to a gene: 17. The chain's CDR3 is CSARDQGVAGGYYNEQFF. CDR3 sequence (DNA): TGCAGTGCTCGCGACCAGGGAGTAGCGGGGGGTTATTACAATGAGCAGTTCTTC.

CDR3 protein: CSAIPTPPTGEGETQYF. The DNA of the CDR3 is TGCAGTGCTATCCCAACCCCCCCGACGGGAGAGGGGGAGACCCAGTACTTC. V gene TRBV20-1 combines with J gene TRBJ2-5, with TRBD2 as a possible D gene (6 bases). Germline CDR1 and CDR2: DFQATT and SNEGSKA (reference sequence). The V end was cut by 4 bases, the J end by 5 bases, with 26 bases between. The CDR3 has 17 residues.

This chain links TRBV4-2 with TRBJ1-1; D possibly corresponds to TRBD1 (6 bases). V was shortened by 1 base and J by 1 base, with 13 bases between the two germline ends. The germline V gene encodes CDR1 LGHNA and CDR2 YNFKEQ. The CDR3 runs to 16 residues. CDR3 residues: CASSQVGQGRNTEAFF. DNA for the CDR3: TGTGCCAGCAGCCAAGTGGGGCAGGGGAGGAACACTGAAGCTTTCTTT.

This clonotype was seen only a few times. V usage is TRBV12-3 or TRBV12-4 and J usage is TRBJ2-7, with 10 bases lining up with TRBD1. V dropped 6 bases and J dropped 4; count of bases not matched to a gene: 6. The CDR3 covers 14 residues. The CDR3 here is CASSARTGGYEQYF. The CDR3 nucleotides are TGTGCCAGCAGCGCCAGGACAGGGGGATACGAGCAGTACTTC.

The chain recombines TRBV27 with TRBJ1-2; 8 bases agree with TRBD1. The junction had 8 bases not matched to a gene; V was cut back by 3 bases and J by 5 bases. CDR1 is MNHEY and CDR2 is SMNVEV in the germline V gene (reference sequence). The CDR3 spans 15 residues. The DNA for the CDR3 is TGTGCCAGCAGTTTCCGGGGACAGGAAGGGTATGGCTACACCTTC. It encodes CASSFRGQEGYGYTF.

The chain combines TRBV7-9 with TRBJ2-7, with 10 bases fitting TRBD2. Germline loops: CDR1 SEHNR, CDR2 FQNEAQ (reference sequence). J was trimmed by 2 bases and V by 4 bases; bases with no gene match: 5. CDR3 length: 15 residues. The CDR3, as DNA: TGTGCCAGCAGCTCCCGGACTAGCGGACCCTACGAGCAGTACTTC. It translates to CASSSRTSGPYEQYF.

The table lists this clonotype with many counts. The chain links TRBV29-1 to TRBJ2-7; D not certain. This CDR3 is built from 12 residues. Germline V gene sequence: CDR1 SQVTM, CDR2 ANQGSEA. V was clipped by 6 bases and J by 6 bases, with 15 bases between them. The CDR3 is CSVPGRGLEQYF. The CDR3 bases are TGCAGCGTCCCCGGACGCGGCCTCGAGCAGTACTTC.

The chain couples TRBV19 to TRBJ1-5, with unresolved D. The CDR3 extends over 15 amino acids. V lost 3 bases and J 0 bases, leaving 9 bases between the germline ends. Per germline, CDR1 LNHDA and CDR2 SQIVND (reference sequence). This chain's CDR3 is CASSIFGHSNQPQHF. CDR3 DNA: TGTGCCAGTAGTATTTTCGGGCATAGCAATCAGCCCCAGCATTTT.

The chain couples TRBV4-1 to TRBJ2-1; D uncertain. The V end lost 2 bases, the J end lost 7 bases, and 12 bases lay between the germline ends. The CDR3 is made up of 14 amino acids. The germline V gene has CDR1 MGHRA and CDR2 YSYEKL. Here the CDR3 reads CASSQIARPNEQFF. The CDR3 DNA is TGCGCCAGCAGCCAAATTGCGCGCCCTAATGAGCAGTTCTTC.

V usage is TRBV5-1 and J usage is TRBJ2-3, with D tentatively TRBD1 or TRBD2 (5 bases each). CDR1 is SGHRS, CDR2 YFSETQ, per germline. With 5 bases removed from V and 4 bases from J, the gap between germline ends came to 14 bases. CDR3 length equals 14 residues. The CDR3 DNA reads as TGCGCCAGCAGAGGGGTCGCGCGGGCAGATACGCAGTATTTT. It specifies CASRGVARADTQYF.

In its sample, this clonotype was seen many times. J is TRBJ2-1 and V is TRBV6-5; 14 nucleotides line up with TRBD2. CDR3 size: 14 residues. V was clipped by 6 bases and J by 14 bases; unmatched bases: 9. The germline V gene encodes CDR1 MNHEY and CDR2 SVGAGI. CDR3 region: CASRRGTSGSAEFF. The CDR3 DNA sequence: TGTGCCAGCAGAAGGGGGACTAGCGGGAGTGCTGAGTTCTTC.

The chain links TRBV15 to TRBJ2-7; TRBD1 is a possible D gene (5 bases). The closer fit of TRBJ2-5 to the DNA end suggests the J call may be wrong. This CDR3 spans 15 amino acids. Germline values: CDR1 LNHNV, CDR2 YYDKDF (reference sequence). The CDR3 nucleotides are TGTGCCACCAGCAGAGGAGGCAGGGAAGGGGAGACCCAGTACTTC. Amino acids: CATSRGGREGETQYF.